The present T cell receptor beta chain was sequenced within a study of blood T cell repertoires in COVID-19. Study information: Whether acute or convalescent, the COVID-19 samples came from the United States, Italy and Spain. PBMCs, B-cell-depleted T cells, or T cells were the source of the cDNA or gDNA that made up the material.

In the original processing: Estimates of nucleated cell counts were drawn from the amplification of reference gene primers. Generated by immunoSEQ multiplex PCR, the TCRdb table keeps only in-frame clones and is missing some. The DNA was the basis for D and trimming; V, J and clone size are from that table. The data hold roughly 250,000 clones, with roughly 79% observed a single time. CDR1 is SGDLS and CDR2 is YYNGEE in the germline V gene. The CDR3 covers 15 residues. V gave up 4 bases and J gave up 1 base, with 15 bases separating them. This clone was detected once. Sequencing used peripheral blood. The chain combines TRBV9 with TRBJ2-7; D possibly corresponds to TRBD1 (8 bases). This TCR derives from a woman aged 55-69 years with active or convalescent COVID-19. The DNA for the CDR3 is TGTGCCAGCAGCTCGGGGGGACAGGCATCCTACGAGCAGTACTTC. Protein sequence: CASSSGGQASYEQYF. The entire variable domain, with the rest obtained from reference TRBV9 and TRBJ2-7, is as follows: DSGVTQTPKHLITATGQRVTLRCSPRSGDLSVYWYQQSLDQGLQFLIQYYNGEERAKGNILERFSAQQFPDLHSELNLSSLELGDSALYFCASSSGGQASYEQYFGPGTRLTVT.